The subject of this entry is one T cell receptor beta chain. The antigen it binds to is not known. Qualities for individual bases were not recorded, and no much larger clone is one base off. This entry comes from a study of graft-versus-host responses after intestinal transplantation (dated by TCRdb to the early 2020s). For the study in its entirety: Multivisceral, liver-intestinal, or isolated intestinal transplants were received by the recipients. A cohort of 24 intestinal transplant recipients, including one retransplant, was enrolled, and a few patients lacking pretransplant specimens were excluded. Instead of going to the commercial service, samples from a few later patients were sequenced in-house on an Illumina MiSeq and processed with MiXCR. After intestinal transplantation, graft-versus-host and host-versus-graft alloreactive T cell clones in the graft, circulation and bone marrow were tracked using bulk TCR-beta CDR3 sequencing. A peak of at least 4% donor T cells among recipient peripheral blood mononuclear cells was the definition used for donor T cell macrochimerism. Anti-thymocyte globulin induction was given to all recipients, followed by maintenance tacrolimus and steroids for 2 to 4 years. Alloreactive clones were identified by sequencing pre-transplant mixed lymphocyte reaction products and comparing them with unstimulated pre-transplant donor and recipient T cells. The full study reports these points: GvH clones were detected in recipient bone marrow, and some of these GvH clones were observed earlier in ileal mucosa or blood, consistent with an intestinal mucosal origin. Conclusions were limited by the relatively low number and heterogeneity of intestinal transplant patients. Early after transplant, declines in HvG clones were associated with peak levels of circulating GvH clones. In patients with donor T cell macrochimerism, the allografts had high GvH to HvG T cell clonal ratios.

The CDR1 and CDR2 encoded by the germline V gene (reference sequence) are DFQATT and SNEGSKA. V is shortened by 3 bases, J by 4 bases, and the region joining them spans 6 bases. The CDR3 spans 11 residues, from the cysteine through the phenylalanine. Only the CDR3 region is kept as DNA, spanning 33 bases read in frame from base 1. In the paper's terms, the time point label means: cells obtained before transplantation from donor or recipient. CD3+CD4+ and CD3+CD8+ populations were FACS-sorted from unstimulated pre-transplant donor and recipient cells taken from spleen or lymph nodes. Libraries came from the immunoSEQ multiplex PCR assay. For most patients, genomic DNA was isolated with the Qiagen DNeasy Blood and Tissue Kit and shipped frozen to Adaptive Biotechnologies for TCR sequencing. Adaptive Biotechnologies carried out high-throughput TCR-beta CDR3 sequencing of genomic DNA for most patients. As for the authors' bioinformatics: TCR sequencing data for around 20 patients were retrieved from Adaptive's ImmunoSEQ software; a few other patients were processed with MiXCR and VDJtools. To correct CD4 versus CD8 sorting errors, sequences present in both subsets at a frequency ratio below 5:1 were removed. Because the origin of CDR3 nucleotide sequences shared between donor and recipient could not be assigned, those sequences were removed. At least 2-fold expansion over unstimulated cells and a minimum CFSE-low frequency of 0.002% (template counts) or 0.001% (read counts) were required for clones to be classified as alloreactive. A clone was considered mappable if detected in the sequenced pre-transplant spleen, lymph node, or MLR CFSE-low populations of the donor or recipient. Cumulative frequency of alloreactive clones was calculated as a percentage of all sequences weighted by copy number. The source is immuneACCESS, and TCRdb retained only in-frame sequences with V and J called. Part of the clones is not carried over; for the studies checked, unresolved V genes explain less than half of this, and the remainder is unexplained. From that table come the V and J calls and clone size; the DNA was used to work out D and trimming. The sample has 70,000 to 95,000 clones on record, roughly 88% of them singletons. Around 0.11% of the sample comes from the top ten.

The chain couples TRBV20-1 to TRBJ1-2, with no confident D gene call. This sequence originates from a human donor who received an intestinal transplant. Here the sequenced sample was unstimulated CD4+ T cells sorted from spleen or lymph node cells, taken before intestinal transplant. DNA sequence: TGCAGTGCTAGGGGCCGCTATGGCTACACCTTC. The resulting protein is CSARGRYGYTF.